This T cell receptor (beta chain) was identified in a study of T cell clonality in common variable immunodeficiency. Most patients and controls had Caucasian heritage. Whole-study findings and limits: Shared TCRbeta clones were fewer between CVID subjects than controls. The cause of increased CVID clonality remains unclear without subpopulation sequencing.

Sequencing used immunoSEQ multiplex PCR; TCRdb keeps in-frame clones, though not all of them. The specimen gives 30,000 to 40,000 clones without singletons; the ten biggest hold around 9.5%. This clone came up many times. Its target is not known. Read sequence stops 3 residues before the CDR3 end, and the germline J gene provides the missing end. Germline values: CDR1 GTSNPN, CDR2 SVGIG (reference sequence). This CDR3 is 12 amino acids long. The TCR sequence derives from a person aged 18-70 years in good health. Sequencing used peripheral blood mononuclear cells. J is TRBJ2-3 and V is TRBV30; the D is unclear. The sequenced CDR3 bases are TGTGCCTGTACACGATACCAAGAGACG. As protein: CACTRYQET. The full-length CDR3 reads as CACTRYQETQYF.